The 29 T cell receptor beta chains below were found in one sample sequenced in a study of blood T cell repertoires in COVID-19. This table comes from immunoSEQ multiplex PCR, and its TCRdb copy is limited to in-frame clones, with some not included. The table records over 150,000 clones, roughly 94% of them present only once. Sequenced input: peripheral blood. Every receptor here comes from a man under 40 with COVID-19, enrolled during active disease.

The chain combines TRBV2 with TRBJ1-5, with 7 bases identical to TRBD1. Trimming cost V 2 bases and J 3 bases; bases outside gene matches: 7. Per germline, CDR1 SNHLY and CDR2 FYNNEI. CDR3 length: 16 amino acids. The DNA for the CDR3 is TGTGCCAGCAGTGAATACGGGACAGCAAACAATCAGCCCCAGCATTTT. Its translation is CASSEYGTANNQPQHF.

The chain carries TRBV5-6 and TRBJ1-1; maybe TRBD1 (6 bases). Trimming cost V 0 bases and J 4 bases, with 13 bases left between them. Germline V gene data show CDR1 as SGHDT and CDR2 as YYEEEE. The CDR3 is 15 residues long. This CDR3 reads CASSLGIVGGTEAFF. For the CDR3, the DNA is TGTGCCAGCAGCTTGGGGATCGTAGGGGGCACTGAAGCTTTCTTT.

The CDR3: CASSDRVTNEKLFF. CDR3 coding DNA: TGTGCCAGCAGTGACAGGGTAACTAATGAAAAACTGTTTTTT. The chain combines TRBV27 with TRBJ1-4; the match to TRBD1 covers 7 bases. Germline-derived CDR1 and CDR2 are MNHEY and SMNVEV (reference sequence). J gave up 1 base and V 5 bases, and 1 base lay outside the gene matches. This CDR3 has 14 amino acids.

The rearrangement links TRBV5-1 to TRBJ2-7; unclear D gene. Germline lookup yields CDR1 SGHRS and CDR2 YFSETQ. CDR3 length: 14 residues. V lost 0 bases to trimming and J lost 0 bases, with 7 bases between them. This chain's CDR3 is CASSLESSSYEQYF. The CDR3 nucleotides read TGCGCCAGCAGCTTGGAATCGAGCTCCTACGAGCAGTACTTC.

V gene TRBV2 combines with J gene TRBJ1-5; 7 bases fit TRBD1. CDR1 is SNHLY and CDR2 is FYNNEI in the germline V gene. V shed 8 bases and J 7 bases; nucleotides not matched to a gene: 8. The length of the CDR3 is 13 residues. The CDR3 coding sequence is TGTGCCAGCCAATCAGGGGGTGGGCAGCCCCAGCATTTT. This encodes CASQSGGGQPQHF.

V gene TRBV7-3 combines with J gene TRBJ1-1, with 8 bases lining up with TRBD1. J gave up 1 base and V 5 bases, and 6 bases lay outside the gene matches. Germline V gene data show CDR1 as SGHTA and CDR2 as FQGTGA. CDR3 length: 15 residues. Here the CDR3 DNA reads TGTGCCAGCAGCCAGGGGGCAGGAGCGAACACTGAAGCTTTCTTT. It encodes CASSQGAGANTEAFF.

In DNA form, the CDR3 reads TGTGCCAGCAGCTTAGTTGCGGGATTGGGGGTAGTATTCTACGAGCAGTACTTC. Amino acid sequence: CASSLVAGLGVVFYEQYF. The chain joins TRBV7-2 to TRBJ2-7; the D gene is possibly TRBD2 (6 bases). The germline V gene has CDR1 SGHTA and CDR2 FQGNSA. The V and J ends lost 1 base and 3 bases respectively, with 22 bases between them. The CDR3 runs to 18 residues.

For the CDR3, the DNA is TGTGCCAGCAGCTGCTCGGGGACAGGCCCCTACGAGCAGTACTTC. Its translation is CASSCSGTGPYEQYF. The rearrangement joins TRBV13 to TRBJ2-7; 8 positions match TRBD1. The CDR3 totals 15 residues. CDR1 is PRHDT and CDR2 is FYEKMQ in the germline V gene (reference sequence). V dropped 4 bases and J dropped 2; count of bases not matched to a gene: 7.

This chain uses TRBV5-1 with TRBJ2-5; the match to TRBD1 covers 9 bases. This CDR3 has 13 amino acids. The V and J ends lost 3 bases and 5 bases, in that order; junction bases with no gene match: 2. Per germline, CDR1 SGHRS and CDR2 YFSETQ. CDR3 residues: CASSYRGPETQYF. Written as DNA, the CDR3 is TGCGCCAGCAGCTACAGGGGGCCGGAGACCCAGTACTTC.

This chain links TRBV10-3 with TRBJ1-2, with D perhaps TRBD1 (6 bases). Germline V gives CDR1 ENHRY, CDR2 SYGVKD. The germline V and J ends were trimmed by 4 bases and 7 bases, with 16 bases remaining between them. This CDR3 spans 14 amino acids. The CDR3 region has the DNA TGTGCCATCAGTGTCGTGGGGGCTGAAGGTGGCTACACCTTC. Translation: CAISVVGAEGGYTF.

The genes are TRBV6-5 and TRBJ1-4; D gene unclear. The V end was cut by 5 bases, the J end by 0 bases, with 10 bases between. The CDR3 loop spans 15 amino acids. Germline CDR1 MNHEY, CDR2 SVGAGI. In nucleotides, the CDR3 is TGTGCCAGCAGTCGAGGCTTTGCAACTAATGAAAAACTGTTTTTT. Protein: CASSRGFATNEKLFF.

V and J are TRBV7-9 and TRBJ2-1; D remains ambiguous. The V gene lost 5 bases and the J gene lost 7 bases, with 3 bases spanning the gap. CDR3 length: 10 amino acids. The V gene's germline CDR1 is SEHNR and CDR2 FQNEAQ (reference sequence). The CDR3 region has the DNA TGTGCCAGCAGCGCGAATGAGCAGTTCTTC. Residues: CASSANEQFF.

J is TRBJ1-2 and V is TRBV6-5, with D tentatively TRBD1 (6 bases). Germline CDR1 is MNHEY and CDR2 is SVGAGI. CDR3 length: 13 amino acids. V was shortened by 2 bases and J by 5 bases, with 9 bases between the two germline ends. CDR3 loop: CASSYLGGYGYTF. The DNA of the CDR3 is TGTGCCAGCAGTTACCTAGGGGGATATGGCTACACCTTC.

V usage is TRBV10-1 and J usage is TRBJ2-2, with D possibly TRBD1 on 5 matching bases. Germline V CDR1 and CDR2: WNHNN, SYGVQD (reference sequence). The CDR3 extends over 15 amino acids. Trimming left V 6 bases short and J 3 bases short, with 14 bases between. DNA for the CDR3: TGCGCCAGCAGACCCGGCGCAGGGTACACCGGGGAGCTGTTTTTT. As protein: CASRPGAGYTGELFF.

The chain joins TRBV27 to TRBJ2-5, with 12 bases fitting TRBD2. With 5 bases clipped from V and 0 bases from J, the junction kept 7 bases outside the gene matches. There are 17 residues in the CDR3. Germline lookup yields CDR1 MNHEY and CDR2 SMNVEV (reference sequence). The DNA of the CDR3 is TGTGCCAGCAGTCAACTCACTAGCGGGGGGTACCAAGAGACCCAGTACTTC. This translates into CASSQLTSGGYQETQYF.

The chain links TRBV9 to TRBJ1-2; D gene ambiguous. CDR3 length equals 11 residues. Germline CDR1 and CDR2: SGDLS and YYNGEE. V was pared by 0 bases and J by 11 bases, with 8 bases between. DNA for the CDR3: TGTGCCAGCAGCGTAGGGAGAGATTACACCTTC. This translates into CASSVGRDYTF.

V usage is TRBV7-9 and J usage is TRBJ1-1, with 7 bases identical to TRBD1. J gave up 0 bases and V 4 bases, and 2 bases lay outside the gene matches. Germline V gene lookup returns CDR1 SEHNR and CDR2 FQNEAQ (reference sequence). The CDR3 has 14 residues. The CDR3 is CASSWGTVNTEAFF. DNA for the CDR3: TGTGCCAGCAGCTGGGGGACAGTGAACACTGAAGCTTTCTTT.

The CDR3 DNA sequence: TGTGCCAGCAGCTCAGCGGGGAACAGGGTCCATGGCTACACCTTC. This codes for CASSSAGNRVHGYTF. The rearrangement joins TRBV5-5 to TRBJ1-2, with a tentative D call TRBD1 (6 bases). V gave up 3 bases and J gave up 6 bases, with 18 bases separating them. Germline loops: CDR1 SGHKS, CDR2 YYEKEE (reference sequence). There are 15 residues in the CDR3. Variable domain in full (rest from reference TRBV5-5 and TRBJ1-2): DAGVTQSPTHLIKTRGQQVTLRCSPISGHKSVSWYQQVLGQGPQFIFQYYEKEERGRGNFPDRFSARQFPNYSSELNVNALLLGDSALYLCASSSAGNRVHGYTFGSGTRLTVV.

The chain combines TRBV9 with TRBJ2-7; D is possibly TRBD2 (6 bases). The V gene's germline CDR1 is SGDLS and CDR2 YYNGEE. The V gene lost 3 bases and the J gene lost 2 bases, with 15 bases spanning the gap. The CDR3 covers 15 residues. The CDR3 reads CASSAGLGGTYEQYF. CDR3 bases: TGTGCCAGCAGCGCGGGACTCGGAGGCACCTACGAGCAGTACTTC.

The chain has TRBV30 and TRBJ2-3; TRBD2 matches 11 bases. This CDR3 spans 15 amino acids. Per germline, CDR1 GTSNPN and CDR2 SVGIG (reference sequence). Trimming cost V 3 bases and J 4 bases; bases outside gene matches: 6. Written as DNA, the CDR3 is TGTGCCTGGAGGATAGCGGGGGGGAGGGCAGATACGCAGTATTTT. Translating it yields CAWRIAGGRADTQYF.

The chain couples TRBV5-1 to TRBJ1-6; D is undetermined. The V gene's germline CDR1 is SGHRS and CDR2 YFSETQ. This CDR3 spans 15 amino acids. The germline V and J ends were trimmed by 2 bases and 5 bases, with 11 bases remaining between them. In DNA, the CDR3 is TGCGCCAGCAGCTTCGCGGGAACGGATAATTCACCCCTCCACTTT. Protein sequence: CASSFAGTDNSPLHF.

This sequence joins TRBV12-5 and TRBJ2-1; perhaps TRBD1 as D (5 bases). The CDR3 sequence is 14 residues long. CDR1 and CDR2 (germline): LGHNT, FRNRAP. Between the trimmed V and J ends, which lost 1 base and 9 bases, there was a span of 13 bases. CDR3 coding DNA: TGTGCTAGTGGTTTGGGACAGCCGGTTGCTGAGCAGTTCTTC. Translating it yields CASGLGQPVAEQFF.

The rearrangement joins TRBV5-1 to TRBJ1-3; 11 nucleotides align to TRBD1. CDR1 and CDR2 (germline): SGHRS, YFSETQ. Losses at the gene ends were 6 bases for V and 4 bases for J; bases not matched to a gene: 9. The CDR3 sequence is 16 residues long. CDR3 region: CASTSTGQGGGNTIYF. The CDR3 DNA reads TGCGCCAGCACCTCCACGGGACAGGGGGGAGGAAACACCATATATTTT.

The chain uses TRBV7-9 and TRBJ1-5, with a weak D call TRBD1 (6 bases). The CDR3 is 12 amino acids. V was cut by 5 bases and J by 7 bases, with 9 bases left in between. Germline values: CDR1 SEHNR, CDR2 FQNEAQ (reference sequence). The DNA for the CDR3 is TGTGCCAGCAGCCGGACAGAGCAGCCCCAGCATTTT. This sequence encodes CASSRTEQPQHF.

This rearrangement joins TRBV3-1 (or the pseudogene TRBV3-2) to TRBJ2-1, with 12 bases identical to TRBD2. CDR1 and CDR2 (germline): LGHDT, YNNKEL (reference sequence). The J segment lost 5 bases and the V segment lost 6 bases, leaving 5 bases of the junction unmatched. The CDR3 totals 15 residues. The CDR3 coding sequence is TGTGCCAGCAGGCGACTAGCGGGGGCCCACAATGAGCAGTTCTTC. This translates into CASRRLAGAHNEQFF.

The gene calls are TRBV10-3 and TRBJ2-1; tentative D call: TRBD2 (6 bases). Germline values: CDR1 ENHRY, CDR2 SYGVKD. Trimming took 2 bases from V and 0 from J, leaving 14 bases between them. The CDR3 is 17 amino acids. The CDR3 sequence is CAISEGSGNPSYNEQFF. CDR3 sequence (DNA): TGTGCCATCAGTGAGGGTAGCGGAAATCCCTCCTACAATGAGCAGTTCTTC.

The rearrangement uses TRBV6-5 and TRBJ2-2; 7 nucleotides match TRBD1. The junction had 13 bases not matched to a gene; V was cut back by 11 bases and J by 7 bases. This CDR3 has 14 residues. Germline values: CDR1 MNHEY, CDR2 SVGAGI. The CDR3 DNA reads TGTGCCGCTACCCCAGGGGGAAGAGACGGGGAGCTGTTTTTT. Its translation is CAATPGGRDGELFF.

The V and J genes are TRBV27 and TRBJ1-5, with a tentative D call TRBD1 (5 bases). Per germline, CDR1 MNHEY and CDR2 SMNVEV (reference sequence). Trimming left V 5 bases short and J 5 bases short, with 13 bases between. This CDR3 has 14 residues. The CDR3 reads CASSDRRGHQPQHF. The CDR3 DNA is TGTGCCAGCAGTGATAGAAGGGGCCATCAGCCCCAGCATTTT.

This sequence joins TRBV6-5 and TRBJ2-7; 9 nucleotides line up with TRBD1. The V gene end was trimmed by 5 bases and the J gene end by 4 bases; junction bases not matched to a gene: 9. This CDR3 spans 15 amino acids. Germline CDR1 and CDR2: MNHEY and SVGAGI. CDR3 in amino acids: CASSNTGTGIYEQYF. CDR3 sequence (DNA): TGTGCCAGCAGTAATACCGGGACAGGGATTTACGAGCAGTACTTC.